The TCR beta chain described here comes from a study of T cell changes during pregnancy in multiple sclerosis. Here immunoSEQ multiplex PCR was the method, and the copy in TCRdb shows in-frame clones only, minus some. Among around 50,000 clones listed, around 93% were seen once. Germline V gene lookup returns CDR1 LNHDA and CDR2 SQIVND (reference sequence). V was clipped by 6 bases and J by 2 bases, with 4 bases between them. CDR3 length: 11 amino acids. The gene calls are TRBV19 and TRBJ1-1, with unresolved D. The specimen comprised CD8+ T cells from peripheral blood mononuclear cells, sampled in the second trimester of pregnancy. This TCR derives from a female donor with multiple sclerosis, enrolled in a pregnancy study. In DNA form, the CDR3 reads TGTGCCAGTAGCTTTAACACTGAAGCTTTCTTT. It specifies CASSFNTEAFF.